The present T cell receptor (beta chain) was sequenced within a study of OX40 agonist ivuxolimab in advanced cancers. This clone was found a few times. The assay was immunoSEQ multiplex PCR, and TCRdb's table has in-frame clones only and misses some. This sample has 15,000 to 20,000 clones; around 80% occur once, and the top ten carry over 2%. CDR3 length equals 13 residues. CDR1 is SGHDN, CDR2 FVKESK, per germline. V gave up 3 bases and J gave up 7 bases, with 10 bases separating them. Sequenced here: CD4+ or CD8+ T cells sorted from blood, sampled in a trial of the OX40 agonist ivuxolimab. This rearrangement joins TRBV14 to TRBJ2-1; D possibly corresponds to TRBD1 (6 bases). The clonotype was recovered from an adult with an advanced solid tumor such as melanoma, head and neck, liver or kidney cancer. For the CDR3, the DNA is TGTGCCAGCAGCCAGGTCAGGGGTAATGAGCAGTTCTTC. This encodes CASSQVRGNEQFF.